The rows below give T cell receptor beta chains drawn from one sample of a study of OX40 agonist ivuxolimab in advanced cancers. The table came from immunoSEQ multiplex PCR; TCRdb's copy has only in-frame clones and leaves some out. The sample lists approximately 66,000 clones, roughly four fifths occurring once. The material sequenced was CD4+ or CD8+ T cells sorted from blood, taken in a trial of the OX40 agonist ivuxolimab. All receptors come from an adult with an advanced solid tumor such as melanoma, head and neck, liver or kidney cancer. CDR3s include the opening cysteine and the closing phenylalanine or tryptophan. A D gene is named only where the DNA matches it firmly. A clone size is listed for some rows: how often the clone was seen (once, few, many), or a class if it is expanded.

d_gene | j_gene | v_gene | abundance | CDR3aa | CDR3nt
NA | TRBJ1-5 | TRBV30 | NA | CAWSLWDPVEHF | TGTGCCTGGAGTCTTTGGGATCCGGTGGAGCATTTT
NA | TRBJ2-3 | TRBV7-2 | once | CASSFRTLTDTQYF | TGTGCCAGCAGCTTCCGGACGCTCACAGATACGCAGTATTTT
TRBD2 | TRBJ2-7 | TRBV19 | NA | CASKRAAGGSYEQYF | TGTGCCAGTAAACGGGCGGCGGGGGGGTCCTACGAGCAGTACTTC
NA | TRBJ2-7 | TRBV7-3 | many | CASSLDRGGEQYF | TGTGCCAGCAGCCTCGATAGGGGAGGCGAGCAGTACTTC
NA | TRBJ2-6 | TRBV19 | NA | CASSSQGGSANVLTF | TGTGCCAGTAGTTCGCAGGGGGGCAGCGCCAACGTCCTGACTTTC
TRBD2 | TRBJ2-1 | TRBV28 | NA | CASSPRTSGYNEQFF | TGTGCCAGCAGTCCGCGGACTAGCGGATACAATGAGCAGTTCTTC
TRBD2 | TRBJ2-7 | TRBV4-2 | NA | CASSLRGDRTYEQYF | TGTGCCAGCAGCCTTCGGGGGGACCGGACCTACGAGCAGTACTTC
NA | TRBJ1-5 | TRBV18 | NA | CASSKGHSNQPQHF | TGTGCCAGCTCAAAAGGACATAGCAATCAGCCCCAGCATTTT
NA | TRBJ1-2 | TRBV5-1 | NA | CASSLGVEGYGYTF | TGCGCCAGCAGCTTAGGGGTGGAGGGCTATGGCTACACCTTC
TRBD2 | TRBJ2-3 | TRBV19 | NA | CASSESGGADTQYF | TGTGCCAGCTCGGAAAGCGGGGGCGCAGATACGCAGTATTTT